A single sample is the source of the 15 T cell receptor beta chains below, sequenced in a study of cytomegalovirus exposure and HLA in healthy donors. The PCR employed 60 Vbeta primers together with 13 Jbeta primers. TCRdb's copy holds only in-frame clones and misses some; the assay was immunoSEQ multiplex PCR. Counted here are about 25,000 clones, approximately 79% occurring once; the ten biggest clones make up 4% to 5.5%. Sequencing was carried out using PBMCs. The receptors shown here come from a male donor in good health and CMV-seronegative.

V is TRBV2 and J is TRBJ2-1; tentative D call: TRBD1 (5 bases). The V end lost 6 bases, the J end lost 6 bases, and 9 bases lay between the germline ends. Per germline, CDR1 SNHLY and CDR2 FYNNEI. This CDR3 spans 12 amino acids. This CDR3 reads CASRIDSNEQFF. The CDR3 DNA reads TGTGCCAGCAGGATAGACAGCAATGAGCAGTTCTTC.

The V call is TRBV5-4, the J call TRBJ2-5; TRBD2 matches at 14 bases. The end of the DNA aligns better with TRBJ2-7, so the J call may be wrong. In germline, CDR1 is SGHNT, CDR2 YYREEE (reference sequence). There are 14 residues in the CDR3. CDR3 region: CASNLGTSGSEQYF. The CDR3 DNA is TGTGCCAGCAACTTAGGGACTAGCGGGAGCGAGCAGTACTTC.

V and J are TRBV7-2 and TRBJ1-5, with a tentative D call TRBD1 (5 bases). V was cut by 3 bases and J by 5 bases, with 11 bases left in between. This CDR3 contains 14 residues. Germline V CDR1 and CDR2: SGHTA, FQGNSA. This chain's CDR3 is CASSFIPGDQPQHF. CDR3 sequence (DNA): TGTGCCAGCAGCTTTATACCGGGGGATCAGCCCCAGCATTTT.

This chain connects TRBV28 to TRBJ2-1, with TRBD2 matching over 7 bases. Germline CDR1 is MDHEN and CDR2 is SYDVKM. V shed 6 bases, J shed 5 bases, and the junction held 13 bases outside the gene matches. The length of the CDR3 is 16 residues. Here the CDR3 reads CASSSPRGEIHNEQFF. CDR3 bases: TGTGCCAGCAGCTCTCCCCGGGGGGAGATCCACAATGAGCAGTTCTTC.

The chain links TRBV19 to TRBJ2-1; 8 bases fit TRBD1. Germline loops: CDR1 LNHDA, CDR2 SQIVND (reference sequence). The ends lost 6 bases at V and 12 bases at J; junction bases unmatched: 16. This CDR3 contains 15 residues. DNA for the CDR3: TGTGCCAGTAGCCTAGACAGGGGACGCGGCGGTGGGCAGTTCTTC. Translation: CASSLDRGRGGGQFF.

The chain recombines TRBV5-4 with TRBJ2-3; no reliable D call. V was trimmed by 1 base and J by 5 bases, leaving 8 bases between them. This CDR3 spans 13 amino acids. CDR1 and CDR2 from the germline V gene are SGHNT and YYREEE (reference sequence). The chain's CDR3 is CASSLPPGDTQYF. The CDR3 DNA reads as TGTGCCAGCAGCTTGCCGCCCGGAGATACGCAGTATTTT.

This sequence joins TRBV6-4 and TRBJ2-3; maybe TRBD2 (6 bases). CDR1 and CDR2 (germline): MRHNA, SNTAGT. This CDR3 spans 14 amino acids. V was pared by 3 bases and J by 5 bases, with 12 bases between. DNA for the CDR3: TGTGCCAGCAGTGAGGGCCTGGAGGGAGATACGCAGTATTTT. Translated, it gives CASSEGLEGDTQYF.

The gene calls are TRBV7-3 and TRBJ2-3; D is undetermined. V was shortened by 2 bases and J by 2 bases, with 11 bases between the two germline ends. This CDR3 spans 15 amino acids. Germline-derived CDR1 and CDR2 are SGHTA and FQGTGA. The CDR3 sequence: CASSLDGHYTDTQYF. The CDR3 region has the DNA TGTGCCAGCAGCTTAGACGGCCACTACACAGATACGCAGTATTTT.

The V and J genes are TRBV18 and TRBJ1-1; 8 bases agree with TRBD1. The V and J ends lost 2 bases and 5 bases, in that order; junction bases with no gene match: 13. The germline gives CDR1 KGHSH, CDR2 LQKENI. The CDR3 extends over 17 amino acids. In nucleotides, the CDR3 is TGTGCCAGCTCACCAAATGATCGAACAGGGGGGAATACTGAAGCTTTCTTT. Its protein is CASSPNDRTGGNTEAFF.

This clone was observed a few times. This chain joins TRBV5-8 and TRBJ1-1; the D is unclear. Germline assignment: CDR1 SGHTS and CDR2 YDEGEE. This CDR3 region has 15 residues. V dropped 0 bases and J dropped 1 base, with 10 bases sitting between them. Here the CDR3 reads CASSLAPAENTEAFF. The CDR3 nucleotides are TGTGCCAGCAGCTTGGCCCCCGCAGAGAACACTGAAGCTTTCTTT.

V gene TRBV18 combines with J gene TRBJ2-1; perhaps TRBD1 as D (6 bases). The CDR3 loop spans 12 amino acids. Germline V gives CDR1 KGHSH, CDR2 LQKENI. V was shortened by 6 bases and J by 14 bases, with 17 bases between the two germline ends. The CDR3 DNA is TGTGCCAGCTCCCCGGACAGAGAAGCGGAGTTCTTC. Protein sequence: CASSPDREAEFF.

This chain connects TRBV6-6 to TRBJ2-5, with TRBD1 identical over 9 bases. The CDR3 contains 16 residues. The V gene's germline CDR1 is MNHNY and CDR2 SVGAGI (reference sequence). The V and J ends lost 6 bases and 4 bases, in that order; junction bases with no gene match: 12. CDR3 coding DNA: TGTGCCAGCAGCCAAACACGGGACAGGGCTGGAGAGACCCAGTACTTC. Amino acids: CASSQTRDRAGETQYF.

CDR3 sequence reads: CASSAAGRGGGDTQYF. The CDR3 DNA is TGTGCCAGCAGCGCTGCCGGGCGGGGGGGCGGTGATACGCAGTATTTT. This chain links TRBV7-3 with TRBJ2-3; 9 bases agree with TRBD2. With 5 bases clipped from V and 6 bases from J, the junction kept 12 bases outside the gene matches. This CDR3 has 16 amino acids. From germline, CDR1 is SGHTA and CDR2 FQGTGA.

V is TRBV19 and J is TRBJ2-7, with 8 bases identical to TRBD1. This CDR3 comprises 13 residues. The trim removed 4 bases at V and 6 bases at J, leaving 5 bases unmatched. Germline V gene lookup returns CDR1 LNHDA and CDR2 SQIVND (reference sequence). The DNA of the CDR3 is TGTGCCAGTAGTAATGACAGGGGCGGCGAGCAGTACTTC. It yields the protein CASSNDRGGEQYF.

This clone has just one count. V and J are TRBV28 and TRBJ1-5; tentative D call: TRBD1 (5 bases). This CDR3 is built from 15 residues. In germline, CDR1 is MDHEN, CDR2 SYDVKM. The V end lost 5 bases, the J end lost 5 bases, and 16 bases lay between the germline ends. CDR3 bases: TGTGCCAGCAGTCCCCGGGGGGGAGCGTATCAGCCCCAGCATTTT. Translating it yields CASSPRGGAYQPQHF.